The 9 T cell receptor beta chains in this list originate from one sample, sequenced in a study of cytomegalovirus exposure and HLA in healthy donors. A multiplex PCR was run with 60 Vbeta primers and 13 Jbeta primers. Profiling relied on immunoSEQ multiplex PCR, and the TCRdb table lists in-frame clones only, not all of them. The sample carries some 130,000 clones, about 64% recorded once. Input material: PBMCs. These receptors were taken from a woman between 40 and 50 years old in good health and CMV-seronegative.

This sequence joins TRBV7-9 and TRBJ1-2; 9 nucleotides line up with TRBD1. The ends lost 6 bases at V and 6 bases at J; junction bases unmatched: 5. This CDR3 has 13 residues. From germline, CDR1 is SEHNR and CDR2 FQNEAQ (reference sequence). This chain's CDR3 is CASRSGTGNGYTF. The CDR3 bases are TGTGCCAGCAGGTCCGGGACAGGGAATGGCTACACCTTC.

This chain joins TRBV4-1 and TRBJ2-1; tentative D call: TRBD1 (6 bases). Looked up from germline, CDR1 is MGHRA and CDR2 is YSYEKL. Trimming left V 0 bases short and J 8 bases short, with 17 bases between. This CDR3 has 16 amino acids. The CDR3 DNA reads as TGCGCCAGCAGCCAAGATTGGGGGACAAGGACCCATGAGCAGTTCTTC. Its translation is CASSQDWGTRTHEQFF.

The chain recombines TRBV27 with TRBJ1-2, with TRBD1 identical over 8 bases. The germline V gene has CDR1 MNHEY and CDR2 SMNVEV (reference sequence). The V and J ends lost 2 bases and 7 bases, in that order; junction bases with no gene match: 3. CDR3 size: 13 residues. CDR3 coding DNA: TGTGCCAGCAGTTTACAGGGGGCGCCTGGCTACACCTTC. Translated, it gives CASSLQGAPGYTF.

This clone showed up just a few times. The chain joins TRBV7-9 to TRBJ2-5; 7 bases align to TRBD2. CDR1 and CDR2 from the germline V gene are SEHNR and FQNEAQ (reference sequence). With 3 bases clipped from V and 6 bases from J, the junction kept 4 bases outside the gene matches. The CDR3 is 13 amino acids. Here the CDR3 DNA reads TGTGCCAGCAGCTTCCAAGCGGGGAAGACCCAGTACTTC. This gives the protein CASSFQAGKTQYF. Combining the CDR3 with reference TRBV7-9 and TRBJ2-5 gives the whole variable domain DTGVSQNPRHKITKRGQNVTFRCDPISEHNRLYWYRQTLGQGPEFLTYFQNEAQLEKSRLLSDRFSAERPKGSFSTLEIQRTEQGDSAMYLCASSFQAGKTQYFGPGTRLLVL.

This clone has a handful of counts. The rearrangement uses TRBV5-1 and TRBJ1-1, with D possibly matching TRBD1 (6 bases). The germline V gene has CDR1 SGHRS and CDR2 YFSETQ. Trimming pared 2 bases from V and 1 base from J, leaving 9 bases between. This CDR3 is built from 14 residues. The CDR3, as DNA: TGCGCCAGCAGCTTCCCGGGACAGAACACTGAAGCTTTCTTT. Amino acids: CASSFPGQNTEAFF.

V is TRBV7-9 and J is TRBJ1-5, with 10 bases identical to TRBD1. This CDR3 has 16 residues. The germline V gene has CDR1 SEHNR and CDR2 FQNEAQ (reference sequence). Unmatched junction bases numbered 5, after V lost 1 base and J lost 5 bases. The CDR3 loop reads CASSLGLGTGDQPQHF. CDR3 DNA sequence: TGTGCCAGCAGCTTAGGGCTTGGGACAGGGGATCAGCCCCAGCATTTT. The complete variable domain, with remaining parts taken from reference TRBV7-9 and TRBJ1-5, reads DTGVSQNPRHKITKRGQNVTFRCDPISEHNRLYWYRQTLGQGPEFLTYFQNEAQLEKSRLLSDRFSAERPKGSFSTLEIQRTEQGDSAMYLCASSLGLGTGDQPQHFGDGTRLSIL.

This sequence joins TRBV5-6 and TRBJ1-5; 7 bases map to TRBD1. The J segment lost 7 bases and the V segment lost 3 bases, leaving 7 bases of the junction unmatched. CDR3 size: 14 residues. Germline V gene sequence: CDR1 SGHDT, CDR2 YYEEEE. Here the CDR3 DNA reads TGTGCCAGCAGCTCGATCGACAGGGCCCAGCCCCAGCATTTT. Amino acid sequence: CASSSIDRAQPQHF.

The CDR3 bases are TGCGCCAGCTGGACGGACAGGGGGACCACAGATACGCAGTATTTT. It is translated as CASWTDRGTTDTQYF. V is TRBV5-1 and J is TRBJ2-3; 10 bases agree with TRBD1. The CDR3 runs to 15 residues. The ends lost 7 bases at V and 2 bases at J; junction bases unmatched: 7. Germline CDR1 and CDR2: SGHRS and YFSETQ.

The chain combines TRBV2 with TRBJ2-7; 7 bases match TRBD1. Trimming took 6 bases from V and 6 from J; bases not matched to a gene: 14. Germline CDR1 SNHLY, CDR2 FYNNEI. The CDR3 consists of 15 residues. CDR3 sequence (DNA): TGTGCCAGCAGCCTAAGGACAGGCGGTCATGGCGAGCAGTACTTC. Its translation: CASSLRTGGHGEQYF.